This entry lists 19 T cell receptor beta chains sequenced from one sample in a study of T cell changes during pregnancy in multiple sclerosis. Some clones are missing from TCRdb's copy, which holds only in-frame ones; the method was immunoSEQ multiplex PCR. There are fewer than 35,000 clones in the sample; 90% occur only once, and about 0.5% lies in the top ten. The source material was CD4+ T cells from peripheral blood mononuclear cells, sampled in the third trimester of pregnancy. These receptors all come from a female donor in good health, enrolled as a control in a pregnancy study.

The V and J genes are TRBV5-1 and TRBJ1-3; no definite D call. Germline CDR1 is SGHRS and CDR2 is YFSETQ. This CDR3 is 14 amino acids long. Trimming stripped 4 bases from V and 0 bases from J, with 8 bases between. CDR3 sequence: CASSKGSSGNTIYF. DNA of the CDR3: TGCGCCAGCAGCAAAGGGAGCTCTGGAAACACCATATATTTT.

The chain employs TRBV5-1 and TRBJ2-1; TRBD1 might be the D (5 bases). Trimming left V 0 bases short and J 7 bases short, with 14 bases between. In germline, CDR1 is SGHRS, CDR2 YFSETQ. CDR3 size: 15 residues. In nucleotides, the CDR3 is TGCGCCAGCAGCTTGGCAGGGTTTGAAGTTAATGAGCAGTTCTTC. Its protein product is CASSLAGFEVNEQFF.

The chain has TRBV18 and TRBJ2-3; 8 bases are a match to TRBD2. J was trimmed by 6 bases and V by 3 bases; bases with no gene match: 11. There are 16 residues in the CDR3. Germline assignment: CDR1 KGHSH and CDR2 LQKENI. CDR3 sequence (DNA): TGTGCCAGCTCACCTGGCCGCGCGGGGGGCCCCGATACGCAGTATTTT. It specifies CASSPGRAGGPDTQYF.

This clone occurred once. This sequence joins TRBV5-4 and TRBJ2-1; D perhaps matches TRBD2 (5 bases). Looked up from germline, CDR1 is SGHNT and CDR2 is YYREEE (reference sequence). The V end lost 1 base, the J end lost 6 bases, and 8 bases lay between the germline ends. The CDR3 spans 13 residues. The CDR3 reads CASSLPSSNEQFF. CDR3 DNA: TGTGCCAGCAGCTTGCCTAGCAGCAATGAGCAGTTCTTC.

The chain couples TRBV18 to TRBJ1-3; D may be TRBD1 (6 bases). Trimming removed 2 bases from V and 0 bases from J, with 14 bases in between. The CDR3 loop spans 17 amino acids. CDR1 is KGHSH, CDR2 LQKENI, per germline. The DNA of the CDR3 is TGTGCCAGCTCACCAACGGGACACTATAGCTCTGGAAACACCATATATTTT. Amino acids: CASSPTGHYSSGNTIYF.

The V and J genes are TRBV13 and TRBJ2-5, with TRBD1 matching 10 bases. The V segment lost 6 bases and the J segment 2 bases; nucleotides outside the gene matches: 6. The CDR3 extends over 15 amino acids. The germline gives CDR1 PRHDT, CDR2 FYEKMQ (reference sequence). The CDR3, as DNA: TGTGCCAGCAGTGGCCGGGACAGGGGACAAGAGACCCAGTACTTC. Encoded protein: CASSGRDRGQETQYF. Based on the CDR3 plus reference TRBV13 and TRBJ2-5, the full variable domain is AAGVIQSPRHLIKEKRETATLKCYPIPRHDTVYWYQQGPGQDPQFLISFYEKMQSDKGSIPDRFSAQQFSDYHSELNMSSLELGDSALYFCASSGRDRGQETQYFGPGTRLLVL.

This chain joins TRBV7-9 and TRBJ1-1, with D possibly TRBD1 on 6 matching bases. The CDR3 length is 18 residues. V was shortened by 4 bases and J by 0 bases, with 21 bases between the two germline ends. CDR1 and CDR2 from the germline V gene are SEHNR and FQNEAQ (reference sequence). CDR3 protein: CASSSKGHGKWMNTEAFF. DNA of the CDR3: TGTGCCAGCAGCTCGAAGGGACACGGGAAATGGATGAACACTGAAGCTTTCTTT.

V usage is TRBV15 and J usage is TRBJ2-2; tentatively, D is TRBD2 (6 bases). V shed 7 bases and J shed 6 bases, with 9 bases lying between them. The CDR3 extends over 12 amino acids. The germline V gene encodes CDR1 LNHNV and CDR2 YYDKDF (reference sequence). The CDR3 sequence: CATNGGSGELFF. The CDR3 DNA reads as TGTGCCACCAACGGGGGATCCGGGGAGCTGTTTTTT.

The genes are TRBV9 and TRBJ1-6; a weak D match, TRBD1 (5 bases). The CDR3 extends over 15 amino acids. V was shortened by 0 bases and J by 9 bases, with 13 bases between the two germline ends. CDR1 SGDLS and CDR2 YYNGEE come from the germline V gene. The CDR3 here is CASSVDGGKGSPLHF. The DNA of the CDR3 is TGTGCCAGCAGCGTAGATGGGGGGAAGGGTTCACCCCTCCACTTT.

The chain combines TRBV4-3 with TRBJ1-1; no definite D call. This CDR3 contains 13 residues. The germline V gene has CDR1 LGHNA and CDR2 YSLEER. V lost 1 base and J lost 9, with 12 bases in between. The CDR3 here is CASSQALRSKAFF. The CDR3 region has the DNA TGCGCCAGCAGCCAAGCATTAAGGAGTAAAGCTTTCTTT.

This chain links TRBV15 with TRBJ2-1, with D hard to call. The CDR3 loop spans 12 amino acids. Trimming removed 0 bases from V and 8 bases from J, with 5 bases in between. In germline, CDR1 is LNHNV, CDR2 YYDKDF (reference sequence). Here the CDR3 DNA reads TGTGCCACCAGCAGAGATGTATATGAGCAGTTCTTC. This codes for CATSRDVYEQFF.

The chain links TRBV2 to TRBJ1-2, with TRBD1 matching 8 bases. V was clipped by 5 bases and J by 5 bases; unmatched bases: 10. CDR3 length: 15 amino acids. Germline lookup yields CDR1 SNHLY and CDR2 FYNNEI. Written as DNA, the CDR3 is TGTGCCAGCAGTCCTAACCTAAGGACAGGGTATGGCTACACCTTC. Translated: CASSPNLRTGYGYTF. The full variable domain, in which reference TRBV2 and TRBJ1-2 provide the parts outside the CDR3, is EPEVTQTPSHQVTQMGQEVILRCVPISNHLYFYWYRQILGQKVEFLVSFYNNEISEKSEIFDDQFSVERPDGSNFTLKIRSTKLEDSAMYFCASSPNLRTGYGYTFGSGTRLTVV.

The chain is built from TRBV5-4 and TRBJ2-1, with D tentatively TRBD2 (7 bases). Germline V CDR1 and CDR2: SGHNT, YYREEE (reference sequence). The V gene lost 0 bases and the J gene lost 6 bases, with 13 bases spanning the gap. This CDR3 contains 15 residues. CDR3 nucleotide sequence: TGTGCCAGCAGCTTGGCGCGGGGGCCCTCCAATGAGCAGTTCTTC. Residues: CASSLARGPSNEQFF.

The chain recombines TRBV14 with TRBJ1-2; 9 positions match TRBD1. J was trimmed by 5 bases and V by 4 bases; bases with no gene match: 5. Germline CDR1 and CDR2: SGHDN and FVKESK. The CDR3 extends over 14 amino acids. The CDR3 DNA follows: TGTGCCAGCAGCCTTCGGGACAGGGAGTATGGCTACACCTTC. Translated: CASSLRDREYGYTF. Combining the CDR3 with reference TRBV14 and TRBJ1-2 gives the whole variable domain EAGVTQFPSHSVIEKGQTVTLRCDPISGHDNLYWYRRVMGKEIKFLLHFVKESKQDESGMPNNRFLAERTGGTYSTLKVQPAELEDSGVYFCASSLRDREYGYTFGSGTRLTVV.

The V gene is TRBV6-4, the J gene TRBJ1-6; 7 bases are a match to TRBD1. This CDR3 has 14 residues. J was trimmed by 5 bases and V by 6 bases; bases with no gene match: 4. Germline V gene data show CDR1 as MRHNA and CDR2 as SNTAGT. CDR3 residues: CASRGTANNSPLHF. CDR3 sequence (DNA): TGTGCCAGCAGGGGGACAGCTAATAATTCACCCCTCCACTTT.

The V gene is TRBV5-6, the J gene TRBJ2-7; 8 nucleotides agree with TRBD2. Germline trimming cut 2 bases from V and 5 bases from J; bases unmatched to any gene: 6. This CDR3 is built from 14 residues. The germline gives CDR1 SGHDT, CDR2 YYEEEE. The CDR3 bases are TGTGCCAGCAGCTTCGACGGGGGGGACCACGAGCAGTACTTC. Its protein product is CASSFDGGDHEQYF.

The CDR3 nucleotides read TGTGCCAGCAGCACTACGACAGGGCCCCACTACGAGCAGTACTTC. It yields the protein CASSTTTGPHYEQYF. This chain links TRBV7-6 with TRBJ2-7, with 7 bases fitting TRBD1. The germline gives CDR1 SGHVS, CDR2 FNYEAQ. This CDR3 contains 15 residues. V was clipped by 5 bases and J by 3 bases; unmatched bases: 10.

This clone appeared a single time. The rearrangement joins TRBV5-4 to TRBJ1-3; D possibly corresponds to TRBD1 (6 bases). Germline V lookup: CDR1 SGHNT, CDR2 YYREEE (reference sequence). Trimming pared 3 bases from V and 0 bases from J, leaving 10 bases between. This CDR3 region has 15 residues. CDR3 in DNA: TGTGCCAGCAGCTGGGACACCGACTCTGGAAACACCATATATTTT. It codes for CASSWDTDSGNTIYF.

This sequence joins TRBV18 and TRBJ1-1, with a weak D call TRBD1 (5 bases). Germline V gene sequence: CDR1 KGHSH, CDR2 LQKENI. The V end lost 3 bases, the J end lost 5 bases, and 13 bases lay between the germline ends. This CDR3 is 14 amino acids long. This CDR3 reads CASSPRARDTEAFF. Here the CDR3 DNA reads TGTGCCAGCTCACCCCGGGCCAGGGATACTGAAGCTTTCTTT.